A selection of T cell receptor beta chains follows, all from one sample in a study of T-cell reconstitution after alpha-beta-depleted transplantation in children. TCRdb ran MiXCR on the PCR reads and lists one entry per CDR3 protein. The sample includes fewer than 750,000 distinct CDR3 sequences, over 25% seen only once; the top ten take under 45%. The sample consisted of PBMCs, taken before TCRalphabeta/CD19-depleted stem cell transplant. The receptor set was obtained from a boy under two years old with Wiskott-Aldrich syndrome, due to receive a stem cell transplant. Both conserved end residues are part of each CDR3. Fields, in order: V gene, CDR3 protein.

TRBV5-1	CASSRSGRAIYEQYF
TRBV6-1	CASSEDGGSAYEQYF
TRBV7-2	CASSLRDGYGYTF
TRBV3-1	CASSQGQFSWGEKLFF
TRBV20-1	CSARIGTSTPLKQYF
TRBV20-1	CSVYSNTYNEQFF
TRBV20-1	CSAPSGRKETQYF
TRBV29-1	CSVGTEETQYF
TRBV27	CASSFRGRVDTQYF
TRBV5-1	CASSLVGGDMNTEAFF
TRBV29-1	CSHPTSGRVSEQFF
TRBV24-1	CATSDYQGNEQFF
TRBV7-6	CASSLISGLGVGTQYF
TRBV29-1	CSVSQFLMNTEAFF